The 12 T cell receptor beta chains reported below all come from one sample, sequenced in a study of T cells after somatic rescue of genetic block. Only in-frame clones appear in the TCRdb table, and some are missing; sequencing was by immunoSEQ multiplex PCR. The table lists approximately 100,000 clones, approximately 90% of them singletons. Sample: peripheral blood mononuclear cells (PBMCs). The receptors derive from a woman aged 18-30 years.

The chain has TRBV2 and TRBJ1-3; D ambiguous. V gave up 10 bases and J gave up 0 bases, with 16 bases separating them. Germline CDR1 is SNHLY and CDR2 is FYNNEI. This CDR3 spans 15 amino acids. Here the CDR3 DNA reads TGTGCCACCGCCCGGGAGACCTTCTCTGGAAACACCATATATTTT. It is translated as CATARETFSGNTIYF.

This chain uses TRBV6-5 with TRBJ1-2; 7 bases match TRBD1. The CDR3 spans 13 residues. Germline values: CDR1 MNHEY, CDR2 SVGAGI. Unmatched junction bases numbered 5, after V lost 2 bases and J lost 8 bases. CDR3 DNA: TGTGCCAGCAGTTACCGGGCCAGGGGGGGCTACACCTTC. Residues: CASSYRARGGYTF.

V and J are TRBV30 and TRBJ1-4, with 10 bases matching TRBD1. The CDR3 covers 13 residues. Germline values: CDR1 GTSNPN, CDR2 SVGIG (reference sequence). V shed 7 bases and J 8 bases; nucleotides not matched to a gene: 7. The CDR3 DNA sequence: TGTGCCTCCCCGGACAGGGGGAGAGAAAAACTGTTTTTT. As protein: CASPDRGREKLFF.

The V call is TRBV19, the J call TRBJ1-5; D is uncertain. V shed 1 base and J shed 2 bases, with 12 bases lying between them. CDR1 and CDR2 from the germline V gene are LNHDA and SQIVND (reference sequence). This CDR3 is built from 16 residues. The CDR3 nucleotides are TGTGCCAGTAGTATAGCCAGGCCGGTCGGCAATCAGCCCCAGCATTTT. This encodes CASSIARPVGNQPQHF.

The V gene is TRBV19, the J gene TRBJ2-1, with D perhaps TRBD2 (6 bases). Trimming left V 7 bases short and J 0 bases short, with 10 bases between. Germline assignment: CDR1 LNHDA and CDR2 SQIVND (reference sequence). CDR3 length equals 14 residues. The CDR3 here is CASKEGFSYNEQFF. The CDR3 coding sequence is TGTGCCAGTAAGGAGGGGTTCTCCTACAATGAGCAGTTCTTC. Looking up the rest from reference TRBV19 and TRBJ2-1 gives the full variable domain: DGGITQSPKYLFRKEGQNVTLSCEQNLNHDAMYWYRQDPGQGLRLIYYSQIVNDFQKGDIAEGYSVSREKKESFPLTVTSAQKNPTAFYLCASKEGFSYNEQFFGPGTRLTVL.

CDR3 sequence reads: CASRWGSRGNTEAFF. The CDR3 DNA sequence: TGTGCCAGTAGATGGGGGTCAAGGGGAAACACTGAAGCTTTCTTT. V is TRBV19 and J is TRBJ1-1; D perhaps matches TRBD1 (5 bases). Deletions cut 6 bases from V and 2 bases from J, with 16 bases between. The CDR3 contains 15 residues. CDR1 and CDR2 from the germline V gene are LNHDA and SQIVND (reference sequence).

This rearrangement joins TRBV2 to TRBJ2-5, with 11 bases matching TRBD2. The DNA end is more similar to TRBJ2-7, so the J call may be wrong. CDR3 length equals 16 residues. The germline V gene has CDR1 SNHLY and CDR2 FYNNEI. CDR3 region: CASSEALRLAGGEQYF. CDR3 nucleotide sequence: TGTGCCAGCAGTGAAGCGCTGCGGCTAGCGGGAGGCGAGCAGTACTTC.

The chain joins TRBV2 to TRBJ2-5; tentatively, D is TRBD1 (6 bases). V lost 3 bases, J lost 1 base, and 9 bases lay in between. Germline-derived CDR1 and CDR2 are SNHLY and FYNNEI. This CDR3 has 14 amino acids. Written as DNA, the CDR3 is TGTGCCAGCAGTGACCGGACAGTCCAAGAGACCCAGTACTTC. Translation gives CASSDRTVQETQYF.

The genes are TRBV7-2 and TRBJ1-5; no firm D call. CDR3 length: 15 residues. Germline V gene lookup returns CDR1 SGHTA and CDR2 FQGNSA. V lost 1 base to trimming and J lost 5 bases, with 12 bases between them. The CDR3 region is CASSLDGRGDQPQHF. The CDR3 coding sequence is TGTGCCAGCAGCTTAGACGGCCGTGGTGATCAGCCCCAGCATTTT.

The V gene is TRBV28, the J gene TRBJ1-1, with 7 bases identical to TRBD1. The CDR3 is 14 residues long. Trimming cost V 6 bases and J 5 bases; bases outside gene matches: 9. Germline values: CDR1 MDHEN, CDR2 SYDVKM. CDR3: CASRPSGGRTEAFF. CDR3 nucleotides: TGTGCCAGCAGGCCGTCAGGGGGGCGGACTGAAGCTTTCTTT.

CDR3 nucleotides: TGTGCCAGCAGTTTATTTGGCCTGGCCACTGAAGCTTTCTTT. Its protein is CASSLFGLATEAFF. This chain links TRBV27 with TRBJ1-1; no reliable D call. The CDR3 totals 14 residues. Trimming took 1 base from V and 4 from J, leaving 10 bases between them. Per the germline V gene, CDR1 is MNHEY and CDR2 is SMNVEV (reference sequence).

The chain employs TRBV7-8 and TRBJ2-7; weak D call: TRBD1 (5 bases). This CDR3 is 15 amino acids long. Germline values: CDR1 SGHVS, CDR2 FQNEAQ. V gave up 3 bases and J gave up 0 bases, with 12 bases separating them. CDR3 nucleotides: TGTGCCAGCAGCTTGACAGAACTCAGCTCCTACGAGCAGTACTTC. This encodes CASSLTELSSYEQYF.